The subject of this entry is one T cell receptor beta chain. CDR1 is SQVTM and CDR2 is ANQGSEA in the germline V gene. This CDR3 comprises 13 residues. The germline V and J ends were trimmed by 6 bases and 2 bases, with 13 bases remaining between them. In TCRdb, the 5' RACE reads were re-called with MiXCR into one record per CDR3 protein. The data contain approximately 52,000 distinct CDR3 sequences, about 7% of them singletons. Time point in this sample: sample taken at primary tumor resection. The input material, whole RNA from tumor, nontumor lung or frozen PBMC, was sequenced unsorted. Samples were donated by 72 untreated early-stage non-small cell lung cancer patients. The data are from a study of spatial heterogeneity in lung cancer. Study-wide context: Alpha-chain sequences were consistently detected less often than beta-chain sequences.

The starting material was PBMCs, obtained at surgery. The chain uses TRBV29-1 and TRBJ1-1; D not certain. This clonotype was sampled from a female donor with early-stage non-small cell lung cancer. The DNA for the CDR3 is TGCAGCGTCCAGAATGAGGGCAACACTGAAGCTTTCTTT. This sequence encodes CSVQNEGNTEAFF. The entire variable domain, with the rest obtained from reference TRBV29-1 and TRBJ1-1, is as follows: SAVISQKPSRDICQRGTSLTIQCQVDSQVTMMFWYRQQPGQSLTLIATANQGSEATYESGFVIDKFPISRPNLTFSTLTVSNMSPEDSSIYLCSVQNEGNTEAFFGQGTRLTVV.